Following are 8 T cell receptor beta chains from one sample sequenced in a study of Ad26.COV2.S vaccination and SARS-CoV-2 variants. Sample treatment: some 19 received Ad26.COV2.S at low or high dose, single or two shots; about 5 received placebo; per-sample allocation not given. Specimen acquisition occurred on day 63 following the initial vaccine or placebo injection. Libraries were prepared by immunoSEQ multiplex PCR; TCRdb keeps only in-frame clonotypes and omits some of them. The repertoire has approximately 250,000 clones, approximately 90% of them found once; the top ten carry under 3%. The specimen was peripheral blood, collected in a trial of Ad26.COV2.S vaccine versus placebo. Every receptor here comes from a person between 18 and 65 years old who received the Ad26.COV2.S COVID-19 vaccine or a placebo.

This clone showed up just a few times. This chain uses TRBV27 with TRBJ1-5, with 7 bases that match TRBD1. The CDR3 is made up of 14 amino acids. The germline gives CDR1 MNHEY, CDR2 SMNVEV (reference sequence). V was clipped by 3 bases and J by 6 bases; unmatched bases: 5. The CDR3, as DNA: TGTGCCAGCAGTTTGACAGGGTCAAGTCAGCCCCAGCATTTT. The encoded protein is CASSLTGSSQPQHF.

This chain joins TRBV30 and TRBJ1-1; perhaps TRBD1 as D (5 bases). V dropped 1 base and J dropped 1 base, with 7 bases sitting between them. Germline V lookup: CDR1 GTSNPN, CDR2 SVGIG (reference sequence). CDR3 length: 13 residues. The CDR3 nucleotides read TGTGCCTGGAGTGCCCAGGGGAACACTGAAGCTTTCTTT. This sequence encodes CAWSAQGNTEAFF.

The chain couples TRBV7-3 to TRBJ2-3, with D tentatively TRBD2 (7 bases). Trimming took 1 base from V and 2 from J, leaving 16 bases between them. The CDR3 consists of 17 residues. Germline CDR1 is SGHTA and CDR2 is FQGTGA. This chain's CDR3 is CASSLRVAGANTDTQYF. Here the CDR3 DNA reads TGTGCCAGCAGCTTAAGGGTGGCGGGGGCTAACACAGATACGCAGTATTTT.

CDR3 region: CASNRMSPVMNTEAFF. DNA of the CDR3: TGTGCCAGCAACCGTATGAGCCCAGTTATGAACACTGAAGCTTTCTTT. This sequence joins TRBV7-9 and TRBJ1-1, with no clear D. The CDR3 is made up of 16 amino acids. Germline CDR1 SEHNR, CDR2 FQNEAQ (reference sequence). V was trimmed by 7 bases and J by 0 bases, leaving 18 bases between them.

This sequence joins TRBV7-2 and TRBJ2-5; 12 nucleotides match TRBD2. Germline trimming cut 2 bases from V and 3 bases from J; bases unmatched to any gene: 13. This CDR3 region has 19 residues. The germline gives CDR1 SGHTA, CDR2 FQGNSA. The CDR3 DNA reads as TGTGCCAGCAGCTTACCCTTCTCGCTAGCGGGAGGGACGGAAGAGACCCAGTACTTC. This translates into CASSLPFSLAGGTEETQYF.

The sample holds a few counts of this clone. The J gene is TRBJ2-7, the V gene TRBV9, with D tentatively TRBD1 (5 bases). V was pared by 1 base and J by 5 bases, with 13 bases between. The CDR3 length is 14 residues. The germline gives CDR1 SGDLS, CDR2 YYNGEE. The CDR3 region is CASSVYQGTHEQYV. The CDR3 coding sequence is TGTGCCAGCAGCGTATACCAGGGAACCCACGAGCAGTACGTC.

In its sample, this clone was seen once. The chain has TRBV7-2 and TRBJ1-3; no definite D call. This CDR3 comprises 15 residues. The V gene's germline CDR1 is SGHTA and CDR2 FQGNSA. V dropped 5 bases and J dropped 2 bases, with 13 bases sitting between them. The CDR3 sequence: CASSASPGAGNTIYF. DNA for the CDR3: TGTGCCAGCAGCGCTTCTCCCGGGGCTGGAAACACCATATATTTT.

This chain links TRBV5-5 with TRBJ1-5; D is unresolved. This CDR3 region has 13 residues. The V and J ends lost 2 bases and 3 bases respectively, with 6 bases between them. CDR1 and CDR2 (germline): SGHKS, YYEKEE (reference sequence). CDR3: CASSFGFNQPQHF. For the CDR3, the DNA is TGTGCCAGCAGCTTTGGATTCAATCAGCCCCAGCATTTT.